Described below is a single T cell receptor beta chain sequence and its context. This entry belongs to a study of OX40 agonist ivuxolimab in advanced cancers. Background on the study: Ivuxolimab was administered intravenously to patients at 0.01 to 10 mg/kg every 2 weeks.

People who had autoimmune disease history or systemic immunosuppression were excluded. Per germline, CDR1 SGHTA and CDR2 FQGTGA. The CDR3 runs to 16 residues. V lost 2 bases to trimming and J lost 8 bases; unmatched junction nucleotides: 10. The repertoire was sequenced with immunoSEQ multiplex PCR; TCRdb's copy has only in-frame clones and lacks some. The sample contains tens of thousands of clones, more than 80% of which appear only once. The sequenced sample was CD4+ or CD8+ T cells sorted from blood, obtained in a trial of the OX40 agonist ivuxolimab. This chain uses TRBV7-3 with TRBJ2-1; 9 bases match TRBD2. The receptor comes from an adult with an advanced solid tumor such as melanoma, head and neck, liver or kidney cancer. CDR3 sequence reads: CASSLGGGRALDEQFF. CDR3 coding DNA: TGTGCCAGCAGCTTAGGCGGCGGGAGGGCCTTAGATGAGCAGTTCTTC. The whole variable domain, filled in from reference TRBV7-3 and TRBJ2-1, reads GAGVSQTPSNKVTEKGKYVELRCDPISGHTALYWYRQSLGQGPEFLIYFQGTGAADDSGLPNDRFFAVRPEGSVSTLKIQRTERGDSAVYLCASSLGGGRALDEQFFGPGTRLTVL.